The 17 T cell receptor beta chains in this list originate from one sample, sequenced in a study of blood T cells in healthy people across ages. Using a J-beta primer mix together with a sample-barcoded 5' primer, a second PCR was run for about 6 to 12 cycles. TCRdb processed the 5' RACE reads anew with MiXCR; each CDR3 protein has one entry. The sample lists approximately 940,000 distinct CDR3 sequences, 40% to 60% occurring once. Sequenced input: blood. Every receptor here comes from a man aged 25 to 40 in good health.

This sequence joins TRBV28 and TRBJ2-7; 8 bases are shared with TRBD1. This CDR3 has 12 amino acids. CDR1 is MDHEN, CDR2 SYDVKM, per germline. The J segment lost 3 bases and the V segment lost 7 bases, leaving 2 bases of the junction unmatched. The chain's CDR3 is CASIDRGYEQYF. The CDR3 DNA is TGTGCCAGCATCGACAGGGGCTACGAGCAGTACTTC.

This clonotype was counted between two and nine times. The J gene is TRBJ2-7, the V gene TRBV6-5, with 8 bases lining up with TRBD1. Germline V gives CDR1 MNHEY, CDR2 SVGAGI. The CDR3 is made up of 15 amino acids. With V trimmed by 6 bases and J by 5 bases, 12 bases remained unmatched. CDR3 nucleotides: TGTGCCAGCAGCGACATGGCAGGGGGCATGGACGAGCAGTACTTC. Residues: CASSDMAGGMDEQYF.

The chain uses TRBV9 and TRBJ2-3; TRBD2 matches 8 bases. Germline V lookup: CDR1 SGDLS, CDR2 YYNGEE. This CDR3 is built from 16 residues. V lost 0 bases and J lost 6; bases outside the gene matches: 9. DNA of the CDR3: TGTGCCAGCAGCGTAGTCGGGGGGGCGAAGTCGGATACGCAGTATTTT. Amino acids: CASSVVGGAKSDTQYF.

The gene calls are TRBV7-9 and TRBJ2-1; D is possibly TRBD2 (5 bases). This CDR3 contains 16 residues. Trimming left V 0 bases short and J 3 bases short, with 12 bases between. Looked up from germline, CDR1 is SEHNR and CDR2 is FQNEAQ (reference sequence). CDR3 protein: CASSLAVTGNYNEQFF. The CDR3 DNA reads TGTGCCAGCAGCTTAGCGGTGACGGGGAACTACAATGAGCAGTTCTTC.

As to this clonotype: Since a much larger clone is just one base distant, this may be a read error. The genes are TRBV29-1 and TRBJ2-1, with TRBD1 matching 9 bases. This CDR3 has 12 amino acids. J was trimmed by 10 bases and V by 5 bases; bases with no gene match: 6. From germline, CDR1 is SQVTM and CDR2 ANQGSEA. This CDR3 reads CSVTGGSYEQFF. The CDR3 nucleotides read TGCAGCGTTACAGGGGGCTCCTACGAGCAGTTCTTC.

The sample holds a few counts of this clonotype. V usage is TRBV24-1 and J usage is TRBJ1-1; D possibly corresponds to TRBD1 (6 bases). V was clipped by 9 bases and J by 1 base, with 14 bases between them. CDR3 length: 14 amino acids. CDR1 is KGHDR and CDR2 is SFDVKD in the germline V gene. DNA for the CDR3: TGTGCCACCCGCCAGACGGACAGGAACACTGAAGCTTTCTTT. This sequence encodes CATRQTDRNTEAFF.

This clonotype came up many times. CDR3 in amino acids: CASSPPGANVLTF. The DNA of the CDR3 is TGTGCCAGCAGTCCCCCTGGGGCCAACGTCCTGACTTTC. The rearrangement joins TRBV18 to TRBJ2-6; D ambiguous. Trimming removed 8 bases at V and 2 bases at J, with 7 bases between. Germline assignment: CDR1 KGHSH and CDR2 LQKENI. This CDR3 has 13 amino acids.

This clonotype was recorded once. This sequence joins TRBV5-1 and TRBJ2-3; 12 bases line up with TRBD2. The CDR3 has 17 amino acids. Germline CDR1 SGHRS, CDR2 YFSETQ. V dropped 0 bases and J dropped 3; count of bases not matched to a gene: 5. The CDR3 coding sequence is TGCGCCAGCAGCTTGGGATCTAGCGGGGGGGCAACAGATACGCAGTATTTT. Protein: CASSLGSSGGATDTQYF.

The chain recombines TRBV4-1 with TRBJ2-2; D remains ambiguous. CDR1 is MGHRA, CDR2 YSYEKL, per germline. The CDR3 covers 16 residues. V lost 1 base and J lost 3, with 12 bases in between. The CDR3 spells CASSQAPDGYTGELFF. In DNA, the CDR3 is TGCGCCAGCAGCCAAGCCCCGGACGGATACACCGGGGAGCTGTTTTTT.

This clonotype was seen only a few times. The chain combines TRBV4-2 with TRBJ1-6; no reliable D call. The V gene lost 0 bases and the J gene lost 4 bases, with 10 bases spanning the gap. Germline values: CDR1 LGHNA, CDR2 YNFKEQ. This CDR3 contains 16 residues. DNA of the CDR3: TGTGCCAGCAGCCAAGAAGTCATAGGTTATAATTCACCCCTCCACTTT. Its protein product is CASSQEVIGYNSPLHF.

Only a few counts were recorded for this clonotype. This chain connects TRBV7-3 to TRBJ2-3; D remains ambiguous. V was pared by 8 bases and J by 2 bases, with 11 bases between. CDR3 length: 13 amino acids. From germline, CDR1 is SGHTA and CDR2 FQGTGA. This CDR3 reads CASRGEFTDTQYF. In DNA, the CDR3 is TGTGCCAGCCGTGGAGAGTTCACAGATACGCAGTATTTT. Full variable domain (remainder filled in from reference TRBV7-3 and TRBJ2-3): GAGVSQTPSNKVTEKGKYVELRCDPISGHTALYWYRQSLGQGPEFLIYFQGTGAADDSGLPNDRFFAVRPEGSVSTLKIQRTERGDSAVYLCASRGEFTDTQYFGPGTRLTVL.

A remark on this clonotype: Germline is not matched at one junction end, which may reflect a read error. The rearrangement uses TRBV12-3 or TRBV12-4 and TRBJ2-5; 13 nucleotides line up with TRBD2. The CDR3 has 17 amino acids. The CDR3: CASSSGGLAGYQETQYF. The CDR3 nucleotides read TGTGCTAGCAGTTCCGGGGGACTAGCGGGGTACCAAGAGACCCAGTACTTC.

This clonotype showed up just a few times. One end of the junction varies from germline; a read error may be responsible. The chain has TRBV2 and TRBJ2-5; D is ambiguous. CDR1 and CDR2 (germline): SNHLY, FYNNEI. This CDR3 has 14 amino acids. The CDR3 sequence is CASSEGLYQETQYF. CDR3 coding DNA: TGTGCCAGCAGCGAAGGGTTGTACCAAGAGACCCAGTACTTC.

There are a few counts of this clonotype. The V call is TRBV18, the J call TRBJ1-4; D is undetermined. V gave up 0 bases and J gave up 7 bases, with 15 bases separating them. This CDR3 is 16 amino acids long. CDR1 is KGHSH and CDR2 is LQKENI in the germline V gene. The CDR3 DNA sequence: TGTGCCAGCTCACCACCCCGCAGTCCTTATAGTGAAAAACTGTTTTTT. Protein: CASSPPRSPYSEKLFF. The full variable domain, with the rest looked up from reference TRBV18 and TRBJ1-4, is NAGVMQNPRHLVRRRGQEARLRCSPMKGHSHVYWYRQLPEEGLKFMVYLQKENIIDESGMPKERFSAEFPKEGPSILRIQQVVRGDSAAYFCASSPPRSPYSEKLFFGSGTQLSVL.

The rearrangement joins TRBV6-5 to TRBJ2-3, with TRBD1 matching over 10 bases. CDR1 MNHEY and CDR2 SVGAGI come from the germline V gene. Losses at the gene ends were 10 bases for V and 2 bases for J; bases not matched to a gene: 3. The CDR3 runs 13 residues. Here the CDR3 reads CATGQGSTDTQYF. The CDR3 DNA reads as TGTGCCACGGGACAGGGGTCCACAGATACGCAGTATTTT.

This clonotype appeared a few times. This chain uses TRBV20-1 with TRBJ2-5, with TRBD2 matching over 8 bases. The J call is uncertain, as TRBJ2-7 better fits the DNA end. This CDR3 is built from 13 residues. The V gene's germline CDR1 is DFQATT and CDR2 SNEGSKA (reference sequence). DNA of the CDR3: TGCAGTAGCCTTATAGCGGGGCAAGGCGAGCAGTACTTC. The encoded protein is CSSLIAGQGEQYF.

This clonotype was counted at least ten times. This chain uses TRBV5-5 with TRBJ2-1; 9 bases line up with TRBD1. Trimming at V came to 2 bases and at J to 9 bases, leaving 9 bases not matched to a gene. From germline, CDR1 is SGHKS and CDR2 YYEKEE (reference sequence). The CDR3 loop spans 15 amino acids. The CDR3 loop reads CASSFLDRGTGEQFF. CDR3 sequence (DNA): TGTGCCAGCAGCTTCCTCGACAGGGGGACTGGTGAGCAGTTCTTC.